One sample yielded the 9 T cell receptor beta chains listed below, sequenced in a study of human T cells and chemical hapten exposure. TCRdb redid the calling of the RACE reads with MiXCR, one entry per CDR3 protein. Of 71,000 or so distinct CDR3 sequences in the sample, roughly 9.2% were seen once. The time point here: patch test 1, 2 weeks after DPC sensitization. The treatment: therapeutic diphenylcyclopropenone sensitization with weekly scalp DPC. This material consisted of whole blood, taken in connection with sensitization to the hapten diphenylcyclopropenone (DPC). These receptors were taken from a middle-aged woman with alopecia areata. Some clones in this sample may be carry-over from other donors' samples.

There are a few counts of this clonotype. The DNA for the CDR3 is TGTGCCAGCTCACCAAGACGGGATGAAGCTTTCTTT. Protein: CASSPRRDEAFF. This sequence joins TRBV18 and TRBJ1-1; D is ambiguous. V gave up 2 bases and J gave up 7 bases, with 8 bases separating them. Germline V gene lookup returns CDR1 KGHSH and CDR2 LQKENI. This CDR3 is built from 12 residues.

This clonotype was found many times. The rearrangement links TRBV4-3 to TRBJ2-2, with a tentative D call TRBD1 (5 bases). The V and J ends lost 2 bases and 1 base respectively, with 8 bases between them. The CDR3 consists of 15 residues. CDR1 is LGHNA and CDR2 is YSLEER in the germline V gene. CDR3 sequence: CASSQIDRNTGELFF. As DNA, the CDR3 is TGCGCCAGCAGCCAAATAGACAGGAACACCGGGGAGCTGTTTTTT.

This clonotype was seen repeatedly, ten times or more. The chain couples TRBV7-9 to TRBJ2-3; D may be TRBD1 (6 bases). This CDR3 has 16 residues. V dropped 2 bases and J dropped 1 base, with 13 bases sitting between them. Germline CDR1 is SEHNR and CDR2 is FQNEAQ (reference sequence). The CDR3 DNA sequence: TGTGCCAGCAGCTTAAGTCCAGGGGATGGCACAGATACGCAGTATTTT. This encodes CASSLSPGDGTDTQYF.

This clonotype was counted at least ten times. V gene TRBV14 combines with J gene TRBJ2-1; D might be TRBD1 (6 bases). Trimming took off 3 bases at V and 6 bases at J, with 18 bases between the two ends. Germline V gives CDR1 SGHDN, CDR2 FVKESK. This CDR3 spans 16 amino acids. CDR3 residues: CASSQSGTTTFNEQFF. CDR3 in DNA: TGTGCCAGCAGCCAGTCCGGGACAACTACCTTCAATGAGCAGTTCTTC.

This clonotype was counted a few times. This chain links TRBV29-1 with TRBJ2-2; D is uncertain. Trimming took 3 bases from V and 1 from J, leaving 9 bases between them. The CDR3 spans 14 residues. Germline values: CDR1 SQVTM, CDR2 ANQGSEA. CDR3 loop: CSVDGYKNTGELFF. CDR3 nucleotide sequence: TGCAGCGTTGATGGATATAAGAACACCGGGGAGCTGTTTTTT.

This clonotype has at least ten counts. This sequence joins TRBV7-3 and TRBJ2-3; D may be TRBD1 (7 bases). CDR1 and CDR2 from the germline V gene are SGHTA and FQGTGA. Between the trimmed V and J ends, which lost 5 bases and 6 bases, there was a span of 15 bases. The length of the CDR3 is 14 residues. The CDR3 DNA is TGTGCCAGCAGCCAACGACAGGGAGGTGATACGCAGTATTTT. As protein: CASSQRQGGDTQYF.

The genes are TRBV6-6 and TRBJ1-3; possible D gene TRBD1, 6 bases. The V and J ends lost 2 bases and 3 bases respectively, with 8 bases between them. The CDR3 runs to 14 residues. Germline values: CDR1 MNHNY, CDR2 SVGAGI (reference sequence). This chain's CDR3 is CASSYGTLGNTIYF. The CDR3, as DNA: TGTGCCAGCAGTTACGGGACACTTGGAAACACCATATATTTT.

This clonotype came up many times. The CDR3 DNA reads as TGTGCCAGCAGTGAACGAGGGACAGGGCGTTACGAGCAGTTCTTC. Protein: CASSERGTGRYEQFF. J is TRBJ2-1 and V is TRBV7-9, with 9 positions matching TRBD1. The CDR3 runs to 15 residues. V was clipped by 6 bases and J by 10 bases; unmatched bases: 13. Germline loops: CDR1 SEHNR, CDR2 FQNEAQ (reference sequence).

In this sample, this clonotype turned up many times. The V call is TRBV19, the J call TRBJ2-1, with TRBD2 matching over 10 bases. CDR1 and CDR2 from the germline V gene are LNHDA and SQIVND (reference sequence). With 5 bases clipped from V and 11 bases from J, the junction kept 6 bases outside the gene matches. The CDR3 is 13 amino acids. The CDR3 sequence: CASSFGLAEQQFF. In DNA, the CDR3 is TGTGCCAGTAGTTTCGGACTAGCGGAGCAGCAGTTCTTC.